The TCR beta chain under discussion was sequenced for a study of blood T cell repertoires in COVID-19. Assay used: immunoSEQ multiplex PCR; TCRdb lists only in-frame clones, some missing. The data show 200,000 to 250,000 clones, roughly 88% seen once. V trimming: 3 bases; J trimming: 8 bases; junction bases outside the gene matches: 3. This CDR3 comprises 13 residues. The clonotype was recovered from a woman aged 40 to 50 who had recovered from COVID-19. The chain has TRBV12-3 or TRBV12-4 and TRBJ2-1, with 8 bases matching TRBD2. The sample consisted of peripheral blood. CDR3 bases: TGTGCCAGCAGTTTCGGACTAGCCCATGAGCAGTTCTTC. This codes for CASSFGLAHEQFF.